The 11 T cell receptor beta chains reported below all come from one sample, sequenced in a study of spatial heterogeneity in lung cancer. Study-wide results and limits: For expanded intratumoral alpha and beta TCRs, counts tracked tumor mutation counts.

Time point reported: sample taken at primary tumor resection. The antigens for these receptors are not known. In TCRdb, the 5' RACE reads were re-called with MiXCR into one record per CDR3 protein. This sample has approximately 9,600 distinct CDR3 sequences, with around 12% found just once. The input for sequencing was lung tumor tissue, taken at surgery. These receptors were collected from a male donor with early-stage non-small cell lung cancer.

This clonotype was picked up many times. This beta chain is off target for a library built for alpha chains, so its abundance means little. The chain combines TRBV3-1 with TRBJ2-7; 10 nucleotides align to TRBD2. The germline V gene encodes CDR1 LGHDT and CDR2 YNNKEL (reference sequence). The CDR3 spans 14 residues. J gave up 4 bases and V 1 base, and 1 base lay outside the gene matches. CDR3 in amino acids: CASSQGAGGYEQYF. CDR3 in DNA: TGTGCCAGCAGCCAAGGAGCGGGAGGGTACGAGCAGTACTTC.

Concerning this clonotype: The library was built for alpha chains, so this beta chain is an off-target read and its size means little. The genes are TRBV7-3 and TRBJ2-3; TRBD1 agrees at 7 bases. V lost 5 bases and J lost 5; bases outside the gene matches: 13. Germline-derived CDR1 and CDR2 are SGHTA and FQGTGA. This CDR3 is 16 amino acids long. CDR3 in DNA: TGTGCCAGCAGCGCCGACAGGGATCTAGGCGGAGATACGCAGTATTTT. Encoded protein: CASSADRDLGGDTQYF.

With regard to this clonotype: This may be a read error: a much more frequent sequence differs by one nucleotide. The library was prepared for alpha chains; this beta chain is a stray read, so its frequency means little. The gene calls are TRBV12-3 or TRBV12-4 and TRBJ2-7, with D possibly matching TRBD2 (5 bases). This CDR3 region has 15 residues. Trimming took 2 bases from V and 3 from J, leaving 14 bases between them. This CDR3 is CASSLSASWSYEQYF. DNA of the CDR3: TGTGCCAGCAGTTTAAGCGCTAGCTGGAGCTACGAGCAGTACTTC.

This clonotype showed up many times. As an off-target read in a library built for alpha chains, this beta chain has a frequency of little significance. This chain uses TRBV6-1 with TRBJ2-1; D uncertain. Germline CDR1 reads MNHNS; CDR2 reads SASEGT. This CDR3 comprises 16 residues. The ends were cut back, 2 bases at V and 1 base at J, with 12 bases in the middle. Here the CDR3 DNA reads TGTGCCAGCAGTGAACGGTTAGCTGGTTCCTACAATGAGCAGTTCTTC. This gives the protein CASSERLAGSYNEQFF.

In this sample, this clonotype is medium-sized. This beta chain turned up in a library designed for alpha chains; as an off-target read, its abundance says little. The chain combines TRBV24-1 with TRBJ2-5; 11 bases are a match to TRBD2. The J segment lost 1 base and the V segment lost 3 bases, leaving 3 bases of the junction unmatched. From germline, CDR1 is KGHDR and CDR2 SFDVKD. The CDR3 sequence is 16 residues long. The CDR3 is CATSDHGLAGQETQYF. The CDR3 DNA is TGTGCCACCAGTGATCATGGACTAGCGGGCCAAGAGACCCAGTACTTC.

As concerns this clonotype: Since the library was made to target alpha chains, this beta chain is a stray read and its abundance is not meaningful. J is TRBJ2-2 and V is TRBV11-2; no firm D call. This CDR3 contains 14 residues. V lost 7 bases and J lost 10, with 19 bases in between. Per the germline V gene, CDR1 is SGHAT and CDR2 is FQNNGV. The chain's CDR3 is CASTKIGSHEELFF. The CDR3 nucleotides are TGTGCCAGCACCAAAATCGGGTCACACGAGGAGCTGTTTTTT.

This clonotype occurred many times. Being off target in a library aimed at alpha chains, this beta chain has a size of little meaning. The chain carries TRBV28 and TRBJ2-6; D is possibly TRBD1 (5 bases). CDR1 and CDR2 (germline): MDHEN, SYDVKM. Trimming shortened V by 7 bases and J by 0 bases, and 22 bases separated the two germline ends. This CDR3 spans 19 amino acids. As DNA, the CDR3 is TGTGCCAGCAAACGAGAAAAGGGGCGACCGAGCTCTGGGGCCAACGTCCTGACTTTC. Its protein product is CASKREKGRPSSGANVLTF.

This clonotype appeared many times. The size of this beta chain means little, since it is a stray read in a library made for alpha chains. J is TRBJ1-5 and V is TRBV7-2; 9 bases align to TRBD1. Unmatched junction bases numbered 6, after V lost 1 base and J lost 8 bases. Germline V gene lookup returns CDR1 SGHTA and CDR2 FQGNSA. The CDR3 loop spans 15 amino acids. The CDR3 nucleotides are TGTGCCAGCAGCTTAGACAGGGGGCATGCGGAGCCCCAGCATTTT. This translates into CASSLDRGHAEPQHF.

This clonotype has at least ten counts. An end of the junction differs from the germline gene, which may be a read error. As an off-target read in a library built for alpha chains, this beta chain has a frequency of little significance. This rearrangement joins TRBV7-7 to TRBJ2-7, with a tentative D call TRBD1 (6 bases). This CDR3 contains 14 residues. Germline CDR1 reads SSHAT; CDR2 reads FNYEAQ (reference sequence). The DNA for the CDR3 is TGTGCTAGCAGCTTACTTGGGGGCGTGGACGAGCAGTACTTC. Residues: CASSLLGGVDEQYF.

Within the sample, this clonotype is medium-sized (0.01 to 0.1%). This beta chain lies outside the target of a library built for alpha chains; its clone size means little. This rearrangement joins TRBV7-2 to TRBJ2-5; 13 nucleotides align to TRBD2. This CDR3 contains 17 residues. In germline, CDR1 is SGHTA, CDR2 FQGNSA. The V and J ends lost 5 bases and 3 bases, in that order; junction bases with no gene match: 9. CDR3 nucleotide sequence: TGTGCCAGCAGCGTGCAACCGGGACTAGCGGGAAAAGAGACCCAGTACTTC. Protein: CASSVQPGLAGKETQYF.

Details on this clonotype: This beta chain is a stray read from a library made for alpha chains; its abundance is not meaningful. The rearrangement links TRBV7-2 to TRBJ2-5, with D perhaps TRBD1 (5 bases). CDR3 length: 14 residues. CDR1 and CDR2 (germline): SGHTA, FQGNSA. V was pared by 1 base and J by 4 bases, with 10 bases between. The CDR3 DNA follows: TGTGCCAGCAGCTTAGGTCAGGGTGCAGAGACCCAGTACTTC. Protein sequence: CASSLGQGAETQYF.